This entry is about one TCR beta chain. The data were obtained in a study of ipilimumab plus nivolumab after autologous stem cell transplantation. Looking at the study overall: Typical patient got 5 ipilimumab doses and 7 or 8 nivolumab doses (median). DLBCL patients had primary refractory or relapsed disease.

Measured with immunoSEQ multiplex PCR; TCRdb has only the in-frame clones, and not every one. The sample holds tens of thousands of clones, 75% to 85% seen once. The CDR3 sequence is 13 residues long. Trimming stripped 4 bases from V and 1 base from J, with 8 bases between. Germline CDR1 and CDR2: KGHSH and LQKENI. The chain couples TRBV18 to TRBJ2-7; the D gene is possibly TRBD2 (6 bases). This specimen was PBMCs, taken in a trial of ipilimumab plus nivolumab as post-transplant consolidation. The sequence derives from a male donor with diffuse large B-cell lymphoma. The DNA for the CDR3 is TGTGCCAGCTCACTCGGGAGTTCCTACGAGCAGTACTTC. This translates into CASSLGSSYEQYF.